A selection of T cell receptor beta chains follows, all from one sample in a study of OX40 agonist ivuxolimab in advanced cancers. Measured with immunoSEQ multiplex PCR; TCRdb has only the in-frame clones, and not every one. The sample lists about 73,000 clones; about 89% were seen once. Sequencing was performed on CD4+ or CD8+ T cells sorted from blood, taken in a trial of the OX40 agonist ivuxolimab. These receptors were obtained from an adult with an advanced solid tumor such as melanoma, head and neck, liver or kidney cancer. Both conserved end residues are part of each CDR3. D genes are given only for firm matches. Part of the rows lack a size; the others show once, few, many or a class for expanded clones.

abundance,v_gene,d_gene,j_gene,CDR3nt,CDR3aa
-,TRBV5-6,-,TRBJ2-1,TGTGCCAGCAGCTTGAGGGGTCTGTACAATGAGCAGTTCTTC,CASSLRGLYNEQFF
-,TRBV7-2,-,TRBJ1-2,TGTGCCAGCAGCCCTTGGGGACAAATCTATGGCTACACCTTC,CASSPWGQIYGYTF
-,TRBV25-1,-,TRBJ2-7,TGTGCCAGCCCAGCCGGGATTCGGACCTACGAGCAGTACTTC,CASPAGIRTYEQYF
-,TRBV18,TRBD1,TRBJ1-3,TGTGCCAGCTCACCGTCCCGGGACAGGTTTGGAAACACCATATATTTT,CASSPSRDRFGNTIYF
-,TRBV21-1,-,TRBJ1-2,TGTGCCAGCAGCAAAGCGGGGGGACTCAGTAACTATGGCTACACCTTC,CASSKAGGLSNYGYTF
-,TRBV9,-,TRBJ2-1,TGTGCCAGCAGCTCTATCGCCGATGAGCAGTTCTTC,CASSSIADEQFF
-,TRBV6-1,-,TRBJ1-2,TGTGCCACCCTGGGGCGCAACTATGGCTACACCTTC,CATLGRNYGYTF
few,TRBV6-5,TRBD2,TRBJ2-1,TGTGCCAGCAGTTCCGGGGGGTCCCGGTTCTTC,CASSSGGSRFF
few,TRBV6-6,-,TRBJ1-2,TGTGCCAGCAGTTATTCCTCCCGGGCGGGGAATCACGGCTACACCTTC,CASSYSSRAGNHGYTF
-,TRBV7-2,-,TRBJ2-6,TGTGCCAGCAGCTTATCTGTTGGCTTAGGGGTCCTGACTTTC,CASSLSVGLGVLTF
-,TRBV27,TRBD2,TRBJ2-4,TGTGCCAGCAGTCCTCGAGCGGGGGGCTGGTACTTC,CASSPRAGGWYF
-,TRBV19,TRBD2,TRBJ2-2,TGTGCCAGTAAATCCCCTAGCGGGGGGGTGAACACCGGGGAGCTGTTTTTT,CASKSPSGGVNTGELFF
-,TRBV7-9,-,TRBJ2-3,TGTGCCAGCAGCTTAAAAGATACGCAGTATTTT,CASSLKDTQYF
-,TRBV27,-,TRBJ2-7,TGTGCCAGCACCCCGAGGAGCTCCTACGAGCAGTACTTC,CASTPRSSYEQYF
once,TRBV11-2,-,TRBJ2-6,TGTGCCAGCAGCCCGATCGCTCCGGGACCCAGCTCTGGGGCCAACGTCCTGACTTTC,CASSPIAPGPSSGANVLTF
-,TRBV5-1,TRBD2,TRBJ2-1,TGCGCCAGCAGCGAACGACTAGCGGGAGGGTTAAGGGATGAGCAGTTCTTC,CASSERLAGGLRDEQFF
-,TRBV7-2,TRBD1,TRBJ2-2,TGTGCCAGCAGCTTAGCCTTGGGACAGACCGGGGAGCTGTTTTTT,CASSLALGQTGELFF
-,TRBV11-2,-,TRBJ2-2,TGTGCCAGCAGCTCCTCGGGGGTGGCCACCGGGGAGCTGTTTTTT,CASSSSGVATGELFF
few,TRBV9,-,TRBJ2-2,TGTGCCAGCAGCGTAGCCCCCGGGGAGCTGTTTTTT,CASSVAPGELFF
-,TRBV7-9,TRBD1,TRBJ1-2,TGTGCCAGCAGCTCACCGAGGGGGCTCGCTAACTATGGCTACACCTTC,CASSSPRGLANYGYTF
-,TRBV10-3,-,TRBJ1-5,TGTGCCATCAGTGAGTCGCGCGGTCATAGCAATCAGCCCCAGCATTTT,CAISESRGHSNQPQHF
-,TRBV7-7,-,TRBJ1-3,TGTGCTAGCAGCGAATCCGGGGCCTCTGGAAACACCATATATTTT,CASSESGASGNTIYF
once,TRBV10-1,-,TRBJ2-3,TGCGCCAGCAGTGCGGGCGGCAGCACAGATACGCAGTATTTT,CASSAGGSTDTQYF
-,TRBV2,TRBD2,TRBJ2-1,TGTGCCAGCAGGAGTGGCGGGAGTTCCTACAATGAGCAGTTCTTC,CASRSGGSSYNEQFF
-,TRBV7-8,TRBD1,TRBJ1-6,TGTGCCAGCAGCTTACAAACAGGGGGAGCGATACCCCTCCACTTT,CASSLQTGGAIPLHF
-,TRBV5-1,-,TRBJ1-2,TGCGCCAGCAGGATAGCTAACTATGGCTACACCTTC,CASRIANYGYTF
-,TRBV11-2,TRBD2,TRBJ2-1,TGTGCCAGCAGCCCCCACCCGGCTAGCGGGGGACACTACAATGAGCAGTTCTTC,CASSPHPASGGHYNEQFF
once,TRBV19,-,TRBJ1-5,TGTGCCAGTAGTACGGGGGGGGGCCCAAATCAGCCCCAGCATTTT,CASSTGGGPNQPQHF
-,TRBV12-5,TRBD1,TRBJ2-3,TGTGCTAGTGCTCCCGACAGGGCTCACACAGATACGCAGTATTTT,CASAPDRAHTDTQYF
-,TRBV19,-,TRBJ2-3,TGTGCCAGTAGTTTCAGTACGGGGGCGGAGGGCACAGATACGCAGTATTTT,CASSFSTGAEGTDTQYF
-,TRBV6-1,TRBD1,TRBJ1-6,TGTGCCAGCAGTGAACCGGGACAGAATTCACCCCTCCACTTT,CASSEPGQNSPLHF
-,TRBV7-2,-,TRBJ1-1,TGTGCCAGCAGCAGACCGGGTTCGAACACTGAAGCTTTCTTT,CASSRPGSNTEAFF
few,TRBV6-6,TRBD1,TRBJ2-5,TGTGCCAGCAGCCTCCCGGGACAGGGACGGGAGACCCAGTACTTC,CASSLPGQGRETQYF
-,TRBV6-6,-,TRBJ2-1,TGTGCCAGCAGCCACAGGGACTACAATGAGCAGTTCTTC,CASSHRDYNEQFF
-,TRBV28,-,TRBJ1-1,TGTGCCAGCAGACTTACCACGGAGGAAGCTTTCTTT,CASRLTTEEAFF
-,TRBV14,-,TRBJ1-6,TGTGCCAGCAGCCAAGATTTGGGGGCCGGGAATTCACCCCTCCACTTT,CASSQDLGAGNSPLHF
-,TRBV19,TRBD1,TRBJ2-1,TGTGCCAGTAATAATAGATTGGGACAGGGTACGGATGAGCAGTTCTTC,CASNNRLGQGTDEQFF
-,TRBV28,-,TRBJ1-2,TGTGCCAGCAGTCCCGAGGCGATAGGGGGTCGGTACACCTTC,CASSPEAIGGRYTF
-,TRBV18,-,TRBJ1-1,TGTGCCAGCTCACCCCGACAGGTAACGAACACTGAAGCTTTCTTT,CASSPRQVTNTEAFF
-,TRBV5-1,-,TRBJ2-7,TGCGCCAGCAGCTACGGGGTAGGGGGCTACGAGCAGTACTTC,CASSYGVGGYEQYF
-,TRBV9,TRBD2,TRBJ2-7,TGTGCCAGCAGCGTAACGGCTAGCGGGAGCAACGAGCAGTACTTC,CASSVTASGSNEQYF
once,TRBV29-1,-,TRBJ1-5,TGCAGCGTTGGACGAGAGGGCAATCAGCCCCAGCATTTT,CSVGREGNQPQHF
-,TRBV2,-,TRBJ2-7,TGTGCCAGCAGGGAAGGGACATCATCCTACGAGCAGTACTTC,CASREGTSSYEQYF
-,TRBV6-1,-,TRBJ2-5,TGTGCCAGCAGCCCAAGGGGGGAGACCCAGTACTTC,CASSPRGETQYF
medium-sized,TRBV19,-,TRBJ1-2,TGTGCCAGTAGTACTGGGGCAGCCGCCAACTATGGCTACACCTTC,CASSTGAAANYGYTF
-,TRBV28,TRBD1,TRBJ1-5,TGTGCCAGCAGCTCTCCGACAGGGGGACTAGGACCCCAGCATTTT,CASSSPTGGLGPQHF
-,TRBV11-2,TRBD2,TRBJ2-1,TGTGCCAGCAGCTTAGCTTCGGGACTAGCTCGGGGCAATGAGCAGTTCTTC,CASSLASGLARGNEQFF
-,TRBV7-8,-,TRBJ1-4,TGTGCCAGCAGCTGGTGGGGGGCGGCTAATGAAAAACTGTTTTTT,CASSWWGAANEKLFF
-,TRBV9,-,TRBJ2-1,TGTGCCAGCAGCGTAACTGGGTTCGATGAGCAGTTCTTC,CASSVTGFDEQFF